This TCR beta chain was recovered during a study of identical twins. General study results and limits: Surplus twin overlap in beta out-of-frame sequences was less pronounced.

As concerns this clonotype: Its antigen is still unknown.

This CDR3 comprises 17 residues. Germline CDR1 reads LGHDT; CDR2 reads YNNKEL (reference sequence). V lost 0 bases, J lost 7 bases, and 6 bases stayed unmatched. TCRdb re-called the 5' RACE reads with MiXCR, one entry per CDR3 protein. The table includes around 1.7 million distinct CDR3 sequences, under 35% detected once. The rearrangement uses TRBV3-1 and TRBJ2-1, with 13 bases identical to TRBD2. The sequence came from a newborn girl in good health. Sequenced sample: cord blood. DNA for the CDR3: TGTGCCAGCAGCCAAGATCCCACTAGCGGGGGGGCAAATGAGCAGTTCTTC. This gives the protein CASSQDPTSGGANEQFF.